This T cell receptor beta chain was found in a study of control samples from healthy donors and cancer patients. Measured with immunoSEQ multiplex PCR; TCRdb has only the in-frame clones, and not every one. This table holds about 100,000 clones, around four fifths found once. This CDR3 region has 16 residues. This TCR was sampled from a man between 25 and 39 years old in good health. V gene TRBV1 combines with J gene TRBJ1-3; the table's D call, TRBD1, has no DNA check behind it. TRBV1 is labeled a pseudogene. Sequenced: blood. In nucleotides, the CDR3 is TGCACCAGCAGCCAAGGTAGACAGGGCCCTGGAAACACCATATATTTT. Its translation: CTSSQGRQGPGNTIYF.